The clone carrying this TCR beta chain was observed once. This specimen belongs to a study of blood T cell repertoires in COVID-19. Original handling: Estimation of nucleated cell counts relied on the amplification of reference gene primers. Sequenced by immunoSEQ multiplex PCR; TCRdb stores in-frame clones only, minus some. The DNA was the basis for D and trimming; V, J and clone size are from that table. There are 100,000 to 150,000 clones in the sample; about four fifths occur only once, and roughly 8.1% lies in the top ten. V lost 4 bases and J lost 1; bases outside the gene matches: 15. The CDR3 is 19 amino acids. Per germline, CDR1 SGHTA and CDR2 FQGNSA.

Sequenced input: peripheral blood. The genes are TRBV7-2 and TRBJ2-1; 8 positions match TRBD2. The receptor's source is a woman aged 60 to 75 with active or convalescent COVID-19. CDR3 loop: CASSSDPPIAGRSYNEQFF. CDR3 DNA sequence: TGTGCCAGCAGCTCGGACCCTCCCATAGCGGGGAGATCCTACAATGAGCAGTTCTTC.